The 5 T cell receptor beta chains presented below share a single source sample, sequenced in a study of blood T cell repertoires in COVID-19. Method: immunoSEQ multiplex PCR; TCRdb's copy keeps in-frame clones and lacks some. The table has 70,000 to 100,000 clones, approximately 71% seen once. Material: peripheral blood. These receptors came from a woman between 45 and 65 years old with acute or convalescent COVID-19.

The V and J genes are TRBV27 and TRBJ1-1; D ambiguous. Germline V gene sequence: CDR1 MNHEY, CDR2 SMNVEV (reference sequence). Trimming cost V 6 bases and J 6 bases, with 17 bases left between them. The CDR3 has 14 amino acids. The CDR3: CASRSIVGRAEAFF. The DNA of the CDR3 is TGTGCCAGCAGAAGTATAGTTGGGAGGGCTGAAGCTTTCTTT.

This clone showed up just once. This specimen includes other DNA sequences encoding the same CDR3. This chain joins TRBV13 and TRBJ2-1, with 12 nucleotides matching TRBD2. Germline loops: CDR1 PRHDT, CDR2 FYEKMQ (reference sequence). This CDR3 is 15 amino acids long. With 4 bases clipped from V and 3 bases from J, the junction kept 1 base outside the gene matches. The CDR3 here is CASSSGLAGYNEQFF. The CDR3 DNA reads as TGTGCCAGCAGCTCGGGACTAGCGGGCTACAATGAGCAGTTCTTC.

This clone came up once. One junction end does not reproduce the germline sequence, and a read error may be involved. V and J are TRBV7-2 and TRBJ1-4; TRBD1 matches 10 bases. Germline assignment: CDR1 SGHTA and CDR2 FQGNSA. The CDR3 sequence is 16 residues long. The CDR3 DNA is TGTGCCAACAGCCCGATGCGGGACAGGGGCTTTGAAAAACTGTTTTTT. It encodes CANSPMRDRGFEKLFF. Full variable domain (rest looked up from reference TRBV7-2 and TRBJ1-4): GAGVSQSPSNKVTEKGKDVELRCDPISGHTALYWYRQSLGQGLEFLIYFQGNSAPDKSGLPSDRFSAERTGGSVSTLTIQRTQQEDSAVYLCANSPMRDRGFEKLFFGSGTQLSVL.

The chain uses TRBV3-1 (or the pseudogene TRBV3-2) and TRBJ1-6; D is undetermined. Germline CDR1 and CDR2: LGHDT and YNNKEL (reference sequence). This CDR3 comprises 14 residues. Deletions cut 4 bases from V and 7 bases from J, with 11 bases between. CDR3 in amino acids: CASSRDRSNSPLHF. In nucleotides, the CDR3 is TGTGCCAGCAGCCGAGATCGGTCCAATTCACCCCTCCACTTT.

The chain employs TRBV12-3 or TRBV12-4 and TRBJ1-2; no clear D gene. V dropped 3 bases and J dropped 7 bases, with 9 bases sitting between them. The CDR3 extends over 12 amino acids. CDR3 loop: CASSFPRGGYTF. The CDR3 DNA is TGTGCCAGCAGTTTCCCGAGAGGTGGCTACACCTTC.